A single T cell receptor (beta chain) is shown here with its context. Antigen unknown. This CDR3 has 15 amino acids. Germline V CDR1 and CDR2: MNHEY, SVGAGI. Unmatched junction bases numbered 5, after V lost 6 bases and J lost 3 bases. This sample is part of a study of cytomegalovirus exposure and HLA in healthy donors. Findings and limits, study-wide: In a later analysis, an Asian-associated ancestry cluster reportedly showed fewer N-insertions than the roughly 700-donor mean.

The PCR used 60 Vbeta and 13 Jbeta primers. Clones were read by immunoSEQ multiplex PCR, and TCRdb kept only the in-frame ones, dropping some. The sample carries 150,000 or so clones, just under 85% recorded once. The sequence was collected from a man younger than 45 in good health and CMV-seropositive. This sequence joins TRBV6-5 and TRBJ1-5, with 10 nucleotides matching TRBD1. Sequenced input: PBMCs. CDR3 sequence (DNA): TGTGCCAGCAGCATGGGGACAGGGGACAATCAGCCCCAGCATTTT. It specifies CASSMGTGDNQPQHF.